This entry features one T cell receptor (beta chain) sequence. Its antigen is unidentified. These data belong to a study of shared clonotypes between healthy human individuals. About the research overall: Researchers assigned three CD4 naive, three CD4 memory, two CD8 naive and one CD8 memory plate to each donor. Regarding the study as a whole: Researchers sampled only blood; tissue repertoires likely differ.

Profiling relied on immunoSEQ multiplex PCR, and the TCRdb table lists in-frame clones only, not all of them. The data contain some 1,600,000 clones, approximately 98% of them singletons. Trimming removed 5 bases at V and 7 bases at J, with 9 bases between. The length of the CDR3 is 12 residues. The germline gives CDR1 SGHVS, CDR2 FNYEAQ. This TCR came from a man aged 30 to 39 in good health. V is TRBV7-6 and J is TRBJ2-1; D is perhaps TRBD2 (5 bases). The specimen sequenced was naive CD4+ T cells sorted from blood. Subset: CD45RA+ positively selected. In nucleotides, the CDR3 is TGTGCCAGCAGCAGACTACTAAATGAGCAGTTCTTC. Protein product: CASSRLLNEQFF.